This TCR beta chain was captured by sequencing in a study of cytomegalovirus exposure and HLA in healthy donors. Study-wide points: The authors later found most CMV-associated TCR beta chains appeared HLA-restricted. Reportedly, diagnosis of cytomegalovirus status by the classifier showed high specificity and sensitivity. Follow-up analysis seemed to connect common viral pathogens with several of the most significant clusters identified. Upon later analysis, HLA-associated TCR beta chains proved more clonally expanded than other, equally common chains.

Germline V lookup: CDR1 SGHTS, CDR2 YDEGEE. The V and J ends lost 0 bases and 2 bases, in that order; junction bases with no gene match: 3. The CDR3 spans 15 residues. With respect to this clone: Antigen specificity is unknown.

Primers: 60 Vbeta forward and 13 Jbeta reverse. Assay: immunoSEQ multiplex PCR; the TCRdb copy retains only in-frame clones and omits some. The data contain roughly 90,000 clones, roughly 82% of them singletons. This TCR came from a man in his thirties or forties in good health and CMV-seropositive. The gene calls are TRBV5-8 and TRBJ2-3; 7 bases align to TRBD2. Sequencing used PBMCs. The CDR3 DNA reads TGTGCCAGCAGCTTGGTGGGGACTACCACAGATACGCAGTATTTT. This gives the protein CASSLVGTTTDTQYF. Full variable domain (rest looked up from reference TRBV5-8 and TRBJ2-3): EAGVTQSPTHLIKTRGQQATLRCSPISGHTSVYWYQQALGLGLQFLLWYDEGEERNRGNFPPRFSGRQFPNYSSELNVNALELEDSALYLCASSLVGTTTDTQYFGPGTRLTVL.